This T cell receptor beta chain was recovered during a study of blood T cell repertoires in COVID-19. As for the study in general: The United States, Italy and Spain supplied acute and convalescent COVID-19 samples. PBMCs, B-cell-depleted T cells, or T cells were the source of the cDNA or gDNA that made up the material.

The CDR3 covers 16 residues. J lost 0 bases, V lost 4 bases, and 9 bases had no gene match. Germline CDR1 is SGHVS and CDR2 is FNYEAQ. Per the original data handling: Quantification of nucleated cells was approximated via reference gene primer amplification. TCRdb's copy holds only in-frame clones and misses some; the assay was immunoSEQ multiplex PCR. Clone size and the V and J calls come from that table; the DNA yielded D and trimming. Counted here are 170,000 or so clones, around 83% occurring once; the ten biggest clones make up about 1.5%. This clone showed up just once. This chain connects TRBV7-6 to TRBJ2-7; 7 nucleotides agree with TRBD1. Source material: peripheral blood. The clonotype was recovered from a human donor in a cohort sampled during active COVID-19. DNA of the CDR3: TGTGCCAGCAGCTCGTACAGGGGCCCGAGCTCCTACGAGCAGTACTTC. Translation gives CASSSYRGPSSYEQYF.